This section outlines one T cell receptor beta chain sequence together with its context. Its cognate antigen is unknown. Pooled samples include second doses given at about 4 or 12 weeks. The sample belongs to a study of T cell responses to AZD1222 COVID-19 vaccine. Points from the study as a whole: Among AZD1222 vaccinees, only 5 to 7 were seropositive at baseline.

Some clones are missing from TCRdb's copy, which holds only in-frame ones; the method was immunoSEQ multiplex PCR. The repertoire holds about 140,000 clones, with about 86% as singletons. In germline, CDR1 is KGHDR, CDR2 SFDVKD. The CDR3 is made up of 14 amino acids. With 9 bases removed from V and 1 base from J, the gap between germline ends came to 13 bases. The sequencing here drew on peripheral blood, taken 28 days after the second AZD1222 dose. This rearrangement joins TRBV24-1 to TRBJ2-3, with D possibly being TRBD1 or TRBD2 (7 bases each). The TCR originated in an adult who received the AZD1222 COVID-19 vaccine. The CDR3 DNA follows: TGTGCCACCGAACCAGGGGGGGGCACAGATACGCAGTATTTT. It encodes CATEPGGGTDTQYF.